The 20 T cell receptor beta chains below were found in one sample sequenced in a study of metastatic and nonmetastatic thyroid tumors. All patients were untreated before thyroid surgery. TCRdb used MiXCR to call clones anew from the PCR reads. The data hold fewer than 40,000 clones, with about a fifth observed a single time. Sequencing was done on a sample of tumor tissue. Source of these receptors: a male donor with papillary thyroid cancer or a benign thyroid nodule (not recorded which). Some clones in this sample may be carry-over from other donors' samples.

The chain has TRBV30 and TRBJ2-3; 7 nucleotides match TRBD2. This CDR3 contains 14 residues. The germline CDR1 and CDR2 sequences are GTSNPN and SVGIG (reference sequence). Trimming took 2 bases from V and 4 from J; bases not matched to a gene: 6. CDR3 loop: CAWSTGGSSDTQYF. The CDR3 DNA is TGTGCCTGGAGTACGGGCGGGAGTTCAGATACGCAGTATTTT.

This clone is medium-sized by share. The chain uses TRBV20-1 and TRBJ2-7; 8 nucleotides match TRBD1. Germline CDR1 reads DFQATT; CDR2 reads SNEGSKA (reference sequence). After removal of 7 bases from V and 0 bases from J, the junction contained 5 bases not matched to a gene. This CDR3 contains 13 residues. The CDR3 is CSVSGQGSYEQYF. The CDR3 DNA follows: TGCAGTGTCAGCGGACAGGGCTCCTACGAGCAGTACTTC.

This clone is labeled as medium-sized (0.01 to 0.1%). The CDR3 here is CASRALSGEQYF. CDR3 sequence (DNA): TGTGCCAGCAGGGCGCTTAGTGGCGAGCAGTACTTC. The chain is built from TRBV6-1 and TRBJ2-7; D is unclear. The CDR3 length is 12 residues. V lost 6 bases and J 6 bases, leaving 12 bases between the germline ends. Per the germline V gene, CDR1 is MNHNS and CDR2 is SASEGT.

This clone came up many times. The CDR3 DNA is TGTGCCAGCAGACCAATACAGGGAGCACATCTAGCCAAAAACATTCAGTACTTC. Translation: CASRPIQGAHLAKNIQYF. The J gene is TRBJ2-4, the V gene TRBV6-2 or TRBV6-3; a weak D match, TRBD1 (6 bases). Germline V gives CDR1 MNHEY, CDR2 SVGEGT. Trimming shortened V by 6 bases and J by 0 bases, and 21 bases separated the two germline ends. This CDR3 is built from 18 residues.

This clone was seen many times. This rearrangement joins TRBV7-9 to TRBJ1-2; D is ambiguous. Trimming stripped 0 bases from V and 7 bases from J, with 9 bases between. The CDR3 has 13 amino acids. Germline loops: CDR1 SEHNR, CDR2 FQNEAQ (reference sequence). The CDR3, as DNA: TGTGCCAGCAGCTTAGCGCAAGGGTTTGGCTACACCTTC. Translation gives CASSLAQGFGYTF.

This clone is judged medium-sized. The chain uses TRBV6-5 and TRBJ2-7; no clear D gene. Germline V gives CDR1 MNHEY, CDR2 SVGAGI. The CDR3 runs 13 residues. The V end was cut by 2 bases, the J end by 2 bases, with 7 bases between. CDR3 in amino acids: CASSYPPTYEQYF. DNA of the CDR3: TGTGCCAGCAGTTACCCCCCAACCTACGAGCAGTACTTC.

This clone was recorded at least ten times. For the CDR3, the DNA is TGTGCCAGCAGCGATAACCGGGACAGCAAGACAGATACGCAGTATTTT. Its translation: CASSDNRDSKTDTQYF. This chain uses TRBV9 with TRBJ2-3; 7 bases are shared with TRBD1. This CDR3 is 16 amino acids long. Germline CDR1 reads SGDLS; CDR2 reads YYNGEE. The junction had 10 bases not matched to a gene; V was cut back by 3 bases and J by 3 bases. Full variable domain (rest looked up from reference TRBV9 and TRBJ2-3): DSGVTQTPKHLITATGQRVTLRCSPRSGDLSVYWYQQSLDQGLQFLIQYYNGEERAKGNILERFSAQQFPDLHSELNLSSLELGDSALYFCASSDNRDSKTDTQYFGPGTRLTVL.

This clone was counted only a few times. Given a much more abundant clone one base away, this may be a read error. The genes are TRBV20-1 and TRBJ2-5; 7 bases line up with TRBD1. V gave up 6 bases and J gave up 5 bases; unmatched junction bases: 9. CDR1 DFQATT and CDR2 SNEGSKA come from the germline V gene (reference sequence). The CDR3 spans 13 residues. The CDR3 sequence: CSAPGQVGETQYF. DNA for the CDR3: TGCAGTGCCCCCGGACAGGTGGGCGAGACCCAGTACTTC.

The chain employs TRBV28 and TRBJ2-7, with TRBD2 matching over 13 bases. Germline V gives CDR1 MDHEN, CDR2 SYDVKM. V lost 4 bases and J lost 6; bases outside the gene matches: 12. The CDR3 is made up of 17 amino acids. The DNA of the CDR3 is TGTGCCAGCAGTTCCCCAGGACTAGCGGGGGCCCCCGGCGAGCAGTACTTC. The encoded protein is CASSSPGLAGAPGEQYF.

The count of this clone is one. The CDR3 sequence: CASSPTGSSYEQYF. DNA of the CDR3: TGCGCCAGCAGCCCAACGGGGTCTTCCTACGAGCAGTACTTC. This chain connects TRBV5-1 to TRBJ2-7, with a tentative D call TRBD2 (5 bases). There are 14 residues in the CDR3. Between the trimmed V and J ends, which lost 4 bases and 1 base, there was a span of 12 bases. Germline CDR1 SGHRS, CDR2 YFSETQ.

A note on this clone: Within the sample, other DNA sequences also encode this same CDR3. The J gene is TRBJ2-1, the V gene TRBV7-2; D is ambiguous. The CDR3 is made up of 13 amino acids. The germline V gene encodes CDR1 SGHTA and CDR2 FQGNSA. The germline V and J ends were trimmed by 3 bases and 6 bases, with 9 bases remaining between them. CDR3 DNA: TGTGCCAGCAGCTTGTCTCTATCCAATGAGCAGTTCTTC. It yields the protein CASSLSLSNEQFF.

To note about this clone: One end of the junction fails to match germline, which may point to a read error. The chain links TRBV6-5 to TRBJ2-7; no definite D call. CDR1 is MNHEY and CDR2 is SVGAGI in the germline V gene. This CDR3 spans 11 amino acids. The CDR3 protein is CASSYSYEHYF. The CDR3 DNA is TGTGCCAGCAGTTACTCCTACGAGCATTACTTC.

This clone came up many times. V usage is TRBV10-1 and J usage is TRBJ2-1; the D gene is possibly TRBD1 (6 bases). The V and J ends lost 6 bases and 4 bases respectively, with 7 bases between them. The CDR3 spans 12 residues. Looked up from germline, CDR1 is WNHNN and CDR2 is SYGVQD (reference sequence). The CDR3 region is CASSQGYNEQFF. The CDR3 DNA follows: TGCGCCAGCAGCCAGGGGTACAATGAGCAGTTCTTC.

In this sample, this clone turned up a few times. The chain joins TRBV29-1 to TRBJ1-3; TRBD1 aligns across 8 bases. Trimming removed 5 bases from V and 2 bases from J; junction bases left unmatched: 2. There are 13 residues in the CDR3. Germline V CDR1 and CDR2: SQVTM, ANQGSEA. Written as DNA, the CDR3 is TGCAGCGTTCAACAGGGGGCTGGAAACACCATATATTTT. Protein: CSVQQGAGNTIYF.

The J gene is TRBJ1-1, the V gene TRBV3-1, with unresolved D. V lost 2 bases and J lost 4, with 8 bases in between. Germline V gene lookup returns CDR1 LGHDT and CDR2 YNNKEL (reference sequence). This CDR3 contains 13 residues. The CDR3 region has the DNA TGTGCCAGCAGCCAACCCCCTGGCACTGAAGCTTTCTTT. Translation: CASSQPPGTEAFF.

This clone was observed at least ten times. The chain recombines TRBV4-2 with TRBJ2-7; 7 bases fit TRBD1. Unmatched junction bases numbered 4, after V lost 1 base and J lost 1 base. CDR3 length: 15 amino acids. Germline CDR1 LGHNA, CDR2 YNFKEQ. The CDR3 reads CASSQGQGPSYEQYF. The DNA of the CDR3 is TGTGCCAGCAGCCAAGGACAGGGTCCTTCCTACGAGCAGTACTTC.

This clone was detected ten times or more. The same CDR3 is also encoded by other DNA sequences in this sample. V and J are TRBV5-6 and TRBJ2-1; 9 bases are shared with TRBD1. J lost 7 bases, V lost 2 bases, and 7 bases had no gene match. Germline loops: CDR1 SGHDT, CDR2 YYEEEE. The CDR3 extends over 15 amino acids. Here the CDR3 reads CASSFRRTGVNEQFF. The CDR3, as DNA: TGTGCCAGCAGCTTCCGGCGGACAGGGGTGAATGAGCAGTTCTTC.

The chain is built from TRBV20-1 and TRBJ1-4, with a possible D match to TRBD1 (5 bases). From germline, CDR1 is DFQATT and CDR2 SNEGSKA (reference sequence). This CDR3 contains 15 residues. Trimming shortened V by 0 bases and J by 8 bases, and 16 bases separated the two germline ends. CDR3 in amino acids: CSARDLRGVGEKLFF. The DNA of the CDR3 is TGCAGTGCTAGAGATCTTCGGGGGGTCGGGGAAAAACTGTTTTTT.

The CDR3 DNA follows: TGTGCCAGCAGGTTCGACACTTACTACGAGCAGTACTTC. This translates into CASRFDTYYEQYF. The rearrangement joins TRBV6-1 to TRBJ2-7; D not certain. Germline CDR1 is MNHNS and CDR2 is SASEGT. Trimming stripped 6 bases from V and 3 bases from J, with 12 bases between. The CDR3 length is 13 residues.

V and J are TRBV11-2 and TRBJ1-1; no reliable D call. The CDR3 sequence is 11 residues long. V was shortened by 4 bases and J by 8 bases, with 8 bases between the two germline ends. Germline CDR1 is SGHAT and CDR2 is FQNNGV. DNA for the CDR3: TGTGCCAGCAGCTCGCGTACGGAAGCTTTCTTT. Protein sequence: CASSSRTEAFF. Supplemented by reference TRBV11-2 and TRBJ1-1, the full variable domain reads EAGVAQSPRYKIIEKRQSVAFWCNPISGHATLYWYQQILGQGPKLLIQFQNNGVVDDSQLPKDRFSAERLKGVDSTLKIQPAKLEDSAVYLCASSSRTEAFFGQGTRLTVV.